This TCR beta chain was sequenced for a study of T-cell memory formation after mild COVID-19. Study-wide background: TCR clustering was largely donor specific.

TCR alpha and TCR beta cDNA libraries carrying sample barcodes and UMIs came from 5'RACE with constant-segment primers. TCRdb re-derived calls from the 5' RACE reads in MiXCR, one entry per CDR3 protein. The sample lists fewer than 200,000 distinct CDR3 sequences; about a fifth were seen once. Study results and caveats: From day 15 to 85, contracting clones were balanced between CD4 and CD8, whereas later expanders leaned toward CD4+. CD4+ contracting clones were mainly CM and EM; CD8+ ones, EMRA.

This CDR3 region has 13 residues. Germline V gives CDR1 SGHRS, CDR2 YFSETQ. The V gene lost 2 bases and the J gene lost 5 bases, with 7 bases spanning the gap. This clonotype has at least ten counts. Its antigen is as yet unknown. Sequenced material: PBMCs or a T cell subset sorted from them (not recorded which). The rearrangement joins TRBV5-1 to TRBJ2-2, with unresolved D. This clonotype was obtained from an adult woman who had mild COVID-19 (a few samples of this study predate the infection). Cell type and time point are not known. The chain's CDR3 is CASSLEGTGELFF. The CDR3, as DNA: TGCGCCAGCAGCTTAGAAGGGACCGGGGAGCTGTTTTTT.